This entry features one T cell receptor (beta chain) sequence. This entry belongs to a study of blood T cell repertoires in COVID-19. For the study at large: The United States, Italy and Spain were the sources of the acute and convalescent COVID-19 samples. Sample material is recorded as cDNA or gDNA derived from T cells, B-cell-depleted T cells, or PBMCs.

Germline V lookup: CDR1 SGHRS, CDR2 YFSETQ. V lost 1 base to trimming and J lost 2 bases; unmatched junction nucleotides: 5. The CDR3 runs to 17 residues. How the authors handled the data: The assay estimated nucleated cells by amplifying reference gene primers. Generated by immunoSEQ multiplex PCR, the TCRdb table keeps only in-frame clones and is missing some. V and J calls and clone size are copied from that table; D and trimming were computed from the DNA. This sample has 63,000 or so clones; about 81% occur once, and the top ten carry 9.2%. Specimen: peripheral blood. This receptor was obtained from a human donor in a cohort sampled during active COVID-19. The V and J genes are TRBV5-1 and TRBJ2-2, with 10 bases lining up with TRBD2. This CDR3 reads CASSLTGLASNTGELFF. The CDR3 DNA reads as TGCGCCAGCAGCTTGACGGGACTAGCGTCTAACACCGGGGAGCTGTTTTTT.